The rows below give T cell receptor beta chains drawn from one sample of a study of shared clonotypes between healthy human individuals. Only in-frame clones appear in the TCRdb table, and some are missing; sequencing was by immunoSEQ multiplex PCR. The table records about 2.1 million clones, around 93% of them present only once. Sequenced input: naive CD8+ T cells from PBMCs. These TCRs come from a man younger than 30 in good health. Some clones in this sample may be carry-over from other donors' samples. Each CDR3 is given with its conserved first and last residue. The D gene is left open where the match is weak. Size is stated for part of the rows, as once, few or many counts, or as a class when the clone is expanded.

D gene: TRBD1
clone size: -
J gene: TRBJ1-4
V gene: TRBV5-6
CDR3 DNA: TGTGCCAGCAGCTATGGGACAGGGCCTAATGAAAAACTGTTTTTT
CDR3 protein: CASSYGTGPNEKLFF

D gene: -
clone size: once
J gene: TRBJ2-5
V gene: TRBV30
CDR3 DNA: TGTGCCTGGAGTGTAGGATTCGCGGAGATGGGGGAGACCCAGTACTTC
CDR3 protein: CAWSVGFAEMGETQYF

D gene: TRBD2
clone size: -
J gene: TRBJ2-3
V gene: TRBV9
CDR3 DNA: TGTGCCAGCAGCGTAGGGGGCGGACTAGCGGTACAAACTAGCACAGATACGCAGTATTTT
CDR3 protein: CASSVGGGLAVQTSTDTQYF

D gene: TRBD1
clone size: -
J gene: TRBJ1-2
V gene: TRBV5-1
CDR3 DNA: TGCGCCAGCACCCAGGAGGGGGCCTTCGGCTATGGCTACACCTTC
CDR3 protein: CASTQEGAFGYGYTF

D gene: -
clone size: -
J gene: TRBJ1-2
V gene: TRBV6-1
CDR3 DNA: TGTGCCACCAGCGAGCGTCTTAACTATGGCTACACCTTC
CDR3 protein: CATSERLNYGYTF

D gene: -
clone size: -
J gene: TRBJ2-7
V gene: TRBV28
CDR3 DNA: TGTGCCAGCAGTTTATATGGGGTGTCCTACGAGCAGTACTTC
CDR3 protein: CASSLYGVSYEQYF

D gene: -
clone size: -
J gene: TRBJ1-1
V gene: TRBV28
CDR3 DNA: TGTGCCAGCAGTCCCATGACAGAGAACATGAACACTGAAGCTTTCTTT
CDR3 protein: CASSPMTENMNTEAFF

D gene: -
clone size: -
J gene: TRBJ1-5
V gene: TRBV15
CDR3 DNA: TGTGCCACCAGCCGGGGGGCAGAAAATCAGCCCCAGCATTTT
CDR3 protein: CATSRGAENQPQHF

D gene: -
clone size: -
J gene: TRBJ1-2
V gene: TRBV5-1
CDR3 DNA: TGCGCCAGCAGCTTGCAGGGACCCTCAAACTATGGCTACACCTTC
CDR3 protein: CASSLQGPSNYGYTF

D gene: -
clone size: -
J gene: TRBJ2-3
V gene: TRBV2
CDR3 DNA: TGTGCCAGCAGGGATTCCTATACAGATACGCAGTATTTT
CDR3 protein: CASRDSYTDTQYF

D gene: -
clone size: -
J gene: TRBJ2-4
V gene: TRBV25-1
CDR3 DNA: TGTGCCAGCACCTACGGGAACATTCAGTACTTC
CDR3 protein: CASTYGNIQYF

D gene: -
clone size: -
J gene: TRBJ2-1
V gene: TRBV10-3
CDR3 DNA: TGTGCCATCAGTGTGTCAGGGTACAATGAGCAGTTCTTC
CDR3 protein: CAISVSGYNEQFF

D gene: TRBD1
clone size: -
J gene: TRBJ1-2
V gene: TRBV27
CDR3 DNA: TGTGCCAGCACTACAGGGGGCGCCGGGTATGGCTACACCTTC
CDR3 protein: CASTTGGAGYGYTF

D gene: -
clone size: -
J gene: TRBJ2-5
V gene: TRBV4-2
CDR3 DNA: TGTGCCAGCAGCCTTCGCGCTGGGGAGACCCAGTACTTC
CDR3 protein: CASSLRAGETQYF

D gene: -
clone size: -
J gene: TRBJ1-1
V gene: TRBV6-1
CDR3 DNA: TGTGCCAGCAGTGGATACAAAGGTGGATCGACTGAAGCTTTCTTT
CDR3 protein: CASSGYKGGSTEAFF

D gene: TRBD1
clone size: -
J gene: TRBJ1-2
V gene: TRBV9
CDR3 DNA: TGTGCCAGCAGCGTAGGCCTGGGACAGGGTACTGGCTACACCTTC
CDR3 protein: CASSVGLGQGTGYTF

D gene: TRBD2
clone size: -
J gene: TRBJ2-3
V gene: TRBV7-3
CDR3 DNA: TGTGCCAGCAGCCGTAGCGGGAGGGCAGATACGCAGTATTTT
CDR3 protein: CASSRSGRADTQYF

D gene: TRBD2
clone size: -
J gene: TRBJ2-7
V gene: TRBV27
CDR3 DNA: TGTGCCAGCAGTTCGACCAGCGGGGGTTCCTACGAGCAGTACTTC
CDR3 protein: CASSSTSGGSYEQYF

D gene: TRBD1
clone size: -
J gene: TRBJ1-1
V gene: TRBV27
CDR3 DNA: TGTGCCAGCAGTCCCAACAGGGGAATCGCTGAAGCTTTCTTT
CDR3 protein: CASSPNRGIAEAFF

D gene: -
clone size: once
J gene: TRBJ2-7
V gene: TRBV14
CDR3 DNA: TGTGCCAGCAGCCAAGGGGTACGATCCTACGAGCAGTACTTC
CDR3 protein: CASSQGVRSYEQYF

D gene: -
clone size: -
J gene: TRBJ2-1
V gene: TRBV9
CDR3 DNA: TGTGCCAGCAGCGCCCTAGGTACGGGTCCGGGTTATGAGCAGTTCTTC
CDR3 protein: CASSALGTGPGYEQFF

D gene: TRBD2
clone size: -
J gene: TRBJ2-7
V gene: TRBV15
CDR3 DNA: TGTGCCACCAGCGAAACCACAGCGGGGAGGGCCATCTCCTACGAGCAGTACTTC
CDR3 protein: CATSETTAGRAISYEQYF

D gene: -
clone size: -
J gene: TRBJ2-2
V gene: TRBV6-4
CDR3 DNA: TGTGCCAGCCAGGAGTTCTGGGGGCCCGGGGAGCTGTTTTTT
CDR3 protein: CASQEFWGPGELFF

D gene: TRBD1
clone size: -
J gene: TRBJ2-3
V gene: TRBV27
CDR3 DNA: TGTGCCAGCAGATTCGGGACAGGGGCCGGCTTAAGCACAGATACGCAGTATTTT
CDR3 protein: CASRFGTGAGLSTDTQYF

D gene: -
clone size: -
J gene: TRBJ2-7
V gene: TRBV6-5
CDR3 DNA: TGTGCCAGCAGTTACTTTGGTGGCGAGCAGTACTTC
CDR3 protein: CASSYFGGEQYF

D gene: -
clone size: -
J gene: TRBJ2-2
V gene: TRBV9
CDR3 DNA: TGTGCCAGCAGCCCCATAGGGAACACCGGGGAGCTGTTTTTT
CDR3 protein: CASSPIGNTGELFF

D gene: -
clone size: -
J gene: TRBJ2-1
V gene: TRBV7-9
CDR3 DNA: TGTGCCAGCAGCCCTGAGTGGGGAAATGAGCAGTTCTTC
CDR3 protein: CASSPEWGNEQFF

D gene: TRBD2
clone size: once
J gene: TRBJ2-2
V gene: TRBV27
CDR3 DNA: TGTGCCAGCAGTCCGGGACTAGCGGGAGTCGTCAGGGAGCTGTTTTTT
CDR3 protein: CASSPGLAGVVRELFF

D gene: -
clone size: -
J gene: TRBJ2-1
V gene: TRBV4-2
CDR3 DNA: TGTGCCAGCAGCCAAGATCCGGTCTATGGGGACAATGAGCAGTTCTTC
CDR3 protein: CASSQDPVYGDNEQFF

D gene: -
clone size: -
J gene: TRBJ2-5
V gene: TRBV9
CDR3 DNA: TGTGCCAGCAGCACTCCCGGGCGAGAGACCCAGTACTTC
CDR3 protein: CASSTPGRETQYF

D gene: TRBD2
clone size: -
J gene: TRBJ2-3
V gene: TRBV9
CDR3 DNA: TGTGCCAGCAGCGTAGGTGGTAGCGGGAGCACAGATACGCAGTATTTT
CDR3 protein: CASSVGGSGSTDTQYF

D gene: -
clone size: -
J gene: TRBJ2-7
V gene: TRBV28
CDR3 DNA: TGTGCCAGCAGTATTACAGGGAGCACCTACGAGCAGTACTTC
CDR3 protein: CASSITGSTYEQYF

D gene: TRBD2
clone size: -
J gene: TRBJ2-7
V gene: TRBV5-1
CDR3 DNA: TGCGCCAGCAGTTTGGTGGGACTAGTGTACGAGCAGTACTTC
CDR3 protein: CASSLVGLVYEQYF

D gene: TRBD1
clone size: -
J gene: TRBJ2-6
V gene: TRBV7-3
CDR3 DNA: TGTGCCAGCAGCGCAACAGGGGGCGCAAGCTCTGGGGCCAACGTCCTGACTTTC
CDR3 protein: CASSATGGASSGANVLTF

D gene: -
clone size: once
J gene: TRBJ2-7
V gene: TRBV2
CDR3 DNA: TGTGCCAGCAGTGCTGGGCAGGGAGCCTACGAGCAGTACTTC
CDR3 protein: CASSAGQGAYEQYF

D gene: TRBD2
clone size: -
J gene: TRBJ2-1
V gene: TRBV4-1
CDR3 DNA: TGCGCCAGCAGCCCCGCTAGCGGGAGTAGGCGCTACAATGAGCAGTTCTTC
CDR3 protein: CASSPASGSRRYNEQFF

D gene: -
clone size: -
J gene: TRBJ2-7
V gene: TRBV10-3
CDR3 DNA: TGTGCCATCAGTGAGTCGATGGATTCCTACGAGCAGTACTTC
CDR3 protein: CAISESMDSYEQYF

D gene: -
clone size: -
J gene: TRBJ2-7
V gene: TRBV19
CDR3 DNA: TGTGCCAGCTCACAGAGACCCTCCTACGAGCAGTACTTC
CDR3 protein: CASSQRPSYEQYF

D gene: TRBD1
clone size: -
J gene: TRBJ2-7
V gene: TRBV7-9
CDR3 DNA: TGTGCCAGCAGCTTCGGACAGGGGACCTCCTACGAGCAGTACTTC
CDR3 protein: CASSFGQGTSYEQYF

D gene: -
clone size: -
J gene: TRBJ1-1
V gene: TRBV7-9
CDR3 DNA: TGTGCCAGCAGCTATTACAGCTTCATGAACACTGAAGCTTTCTTT
CDR3 protein: CASSYYSFMNTEAFF

D gene: TRBD1
clone size: -
J gene: TRBJ1-1
V gene: TRBV25-1
CDR3 DNA: TGTGCCTTACTAGGGGACAGGGGAATGAACACTGAAGCTTTCTTT
CDR3 protein: CALLGDRGMNTEAFF

D gene: -
clone size: once
J gene: TRBJ2-1
V gene: TRBV27
CDR3 DNA: TGTGCCAGCAGTCAGTTCAGTTCCTACAATGAGCAGTTCTTC
CDR3 protein: CASSQFSSYNEQFF

D gene: TRBD2
clone size: -
J gene: TRBJ2-1
V gene: TRBV29-1
CDR3 DNA: TGCAGCGTTGAAAAACCTAGCGGGAGTCCATACAATGAGCAGTTCTTC
CDR3 protein: CSVEKPSGSPYNEQFF

D gene: -
clone size: -
J gene: TRBJ1-1
V gene: TRBV19
CDR3 DNA: TGTGCCAGTAGTTTTTATACGTGGGACACTGAAGCTTTCTTT
CDR3 protein: CASSFYTWDTEAFF

D gene: -
clone size: -
J gene: TRBJ2-2
V gene: TRBV5-1
CDR3 DNA: TGCGCCACCTCGTTATCCCCCGGGGAGCTGTTTTTT
CDR3 protein: CATSLSPGELFF

D gene: -
clone size: -
J gene: TRBJ1-3
V gene: TRBV18
CDR3 DNA: TGTGCCAGCTCACCGGGGAACTCTGGAAACACCATATATTTT
CDR3 protein: CASSPGNSGNTIYF

D gene: -
clone size: few
J gene: TRBJ2-2
V gene: TRBV9
CDR3 DNA: TGTGCCAGCAGCGGGAACACCGGGGAGCTGTTTTTT
CDR3 protein: CASSGNTGELFF

D gene: -
clone size: -
J gene: TRBJ2-7
V gene: TRBV7-9
CDR3 DNA: TGTGCCAGCAGCTTAGGAGGGTACGAGCAGTGCTTC
CDR3 protein: CASSLGGYEQCF

D gene: -
clone size: few
J gene: TRBJ1-1
V gene: TRBV28
CDR3 DNA: TGTGCCAGCAGTTTAGCCTTTCGCACTGAAGCTTTCTTT
CDR3 protein: CASSLAFRTEAFF

D gene: TRBD2
clone size: -
J gene: TRBJ2-7
V gene: TRBV19
CDR3 DNA: TGTGCCAGTAGTTCTAGCGGCTACTACGAGCAGTACTTC
CDR3 protein: CASSSSGYYEQYF

D gene: -
clone size: -
J gene: TRBJ1-1
V gene: TRBV5-1
CDR3 DNA: TGCGCCAGCAGCTGGACAGAGAGAAATTGGAACACTGAAGCTTTCTTT
CDR3 protein: CASSWTERNWNTEAFF

D gene: -
clone size: once
J gene: TRBJ1-1
V gene: TRBV21-1
CDR3 DNA: TGTGCCAGCAGCTCAGTTACCGGGACAGGGGCTCGGATGAACACTGAAGCTTTCTTT
CDR3 protein: CASSSVTGTGARMNTEAFF

D gene: TRBD2
clone size: -
J gene: TRBJ2-1
V gene: TRBV7-8
CDR3 DNA: TGTGCCAGCAGTAGCGGGCCATCCTACAATGAGCAGTTCTTC
CDR3 protein: CASSSGPSYNEQFF